This T cell receptor (beta chain) was captured in a study of cytomegalovirus exposure and HLA in healthy donors. Across the study: As released early, the data held 85 million to 95 million unique TCRs from HLA-typed donors. Study-level results: It was confirmed in vitro that three of the CMV-associated chains were specific for CMV antigens. It was reported in a later analysis that an Asian-associated ancestry cluster showed fewer N-insertions than the roughly 670-donor mean.

Worth noting for this clone: Its antigen is not identified.

Donors consisted of healthy bone marrow donors. A multiplex PCR was run with 60 Vbeta primers and 13 Jbeta primers. The method was immunoSEQ multiplex PCR; TCRdb's version includes in-frame clones alone and lacks a portion of them. The top ten hold 2.7% of the sample, which has 85,000 to 90,000 clones, around 80% seen once. Germline V CDR1 and CDR2: MNHEY, SMNVEV (reference sequence). J lost 4 bases, V lost 4 bases, and 6 bases had no gene match. The CDR3 is 14 amino acids. The rearrangement links TRBV27 to TRBJ2-7; 8 bases align to TRBD1. This sequence originates from a man under 40 in good health and CMV-seronegative. Sequencing used PBMCs. The CDR3 nucleotides are TGTGCCAGCAGTTCGACAGGGGAGCGGTACGAGCAGTACTTC. This translates into CASSSTGERYEQYF.